Below are 28 T cell receptor beta chains sequenced from a single sample in a study of blood T cell repertoires in COVID-19. Profiled with immunoSEQ multiplex PCR; TCRdb holds only in-frame clones, not every one. Among 160,000 or so clones, around 90% were seen once, and the ten largest hold 2.5% to 3.5%. The source material was peripheral blood. The origin of the receptors is a man aged 55 to 70 with acute or convalescent COVID-19.

This rearrangement joins TRBV11-2 to TRBJ1-2, with D uncertain. There are 14 residues in the CDR3. Germline V gives CDR1 SGHAT, CDR2 FQNNGV. V was trimmed by 1 base and J by 7 bases, leaving 13 bases between them. CDR3 region: CASSLASIESGYTF. DNA of the CDR3: TGTGCCAGCAGCTTAGCGTCGATAGAAAGTGGCTACACCTTC.

This clone was picked up a small number of times. The V call is TRBV11-2, the J call TRBJ1-1; no clear D gene. Trimming removed 1 base from V and 8 bases from J, with 8 bases in between. The germline V gene has CDR1 SGHAT and CDR2 FQNNGV. The CDR3 sequence is 12 residues long. CDR3 DNA sequence: TGTGCCAGCAGCTTAGGTCGAGGGGAAGCTTTCTTT. Its protein is CASSLGRGEAFF.

The chain joins TRBV6-5 to TRBJ2-2; TRBD1 agrees at 8 bases. Germline trimming cut 8 bases from V and 8 bases from J; bases unmatched to any gene: 10. The germline gives CDR1 MNHEY, CDR2 SVGAGI. The CDR3 runs to 14 residues. DNA of the CDR3: TGTGCCAGCTCGGCAGGGGGCGCAGGTGGGGAGCTGTTTTTT. It specifies CASSAGGAGGELFF.

V and J are TRBV6-5 and TRBJ2-7; 10 nucleotides align to TRBD2. The CDR3 extends over 12 amino acids. Germline V gene lookup returns CDR1 MNHEY and CDR2 SVGAGI. V dropped 6 bases and J dropped 6; count of bases not matched to a gene: 2. This CDR3 is CASRVAGGEQYF. As DNA, the CDR3 is TGTGCCAGCAGAGTAGCGGGAGGCGAGCAGTACTTC.

The chain combines TRBV2 with TRBJ1-6; the D gene is possibly TRBD1 (6 bases). Between the trimmed V and J ends, which lost 4 bases and 10 bases, there was a span of 17 bases. The CDR3 has 15 residues. Germline V CDR1 and CDR2: SNHLY, FYNNEI. CDR3 coding DNA: TGTGCCAGCAGTGTTCGGCAGGGGAACCCGTCACCCCTCCACTTT. Its protein is CASSVRQGNPSPLHF.

The V gene is TRBV5-6, the J gene TRBJ2-7; D might be TRBD2 (6 bases). CDR1 and CDR2 from the germline V gene are SGHDT and YYEEEE. Trimming cost V 1 base and J 6 bases, with 14 bases left between them. The CDR3 has 14 residues. CDR3 nucleotide sequence: TGTGCCAGCAGCTTGCGCGGGGTGGGTGGCGAGCAGTACTTC. Translation gives CASSLRGVGGEQYF.

CDR3 region: CASSLARSGNTIYF. DNA for the CDR3: TGTGCCAGCAGCTTGGCTCGCTCTGGAAACACCATATATTTT. The chain is built from TRBV5-4 and TRBJ1-3, with D uncertain. Trimming took off 0 bases at V and 0 bases at J, with 4 bases between the two ends. CDR1 and CDR2 (germline): SGHNT, YYREEE (reference sequence). The CDR3 spans 14 residues.

This chain links TRBV9 with TRBJ2-1; the match to TRBD2 covers 8 bases. There are 16 residues in the CDR3. Germline V gene data show CDR1 as SGDLS and CDR2 as YYNGEE. V lost 0 bases, J lost 4 bases, and 6 bases stayed unmatched. DNA for the CDR3: TGTGCCAGCAGCGTAGGCGAGCGGGGGTTGTACAATGAGCAGTTCTTC. It is translated as CASSVGERGLYNEQFF. The complete variable domain, with remaining parts taken from reference TRBV9 and TRBJ2-1, reads DSGVTQTPKHLITATGQRVTLRCSPRSGDLSVYWYQQSLDQGLQFLIQYYNGEERAKGNILERFSAQQFPDLHSELNLSSLELGDSALYFCASSVGERGLYNEQFFGPGTRLTVL.

This chain links TRBV27 with TRBJ1-2; 11 bases agree with TRBD1. Germline loops: CDR1 MNHEY, CDR2 SMNVEV (reference sequence). This CDR3 has 15 residues. V was pared by 5 bases and J by 6 bases, with 8 bases of the junction left unmatched. The CDR3 DNA reads TGTGCCAGCAGTAACCCGGGACAGGGGGACAATGGCTACACCTTC. Amino acids: CASSNPGQGDNGYTF.

The V and J genes are TRBV5-4 and TRBJ1-2; tentative D call: TRBD1 (5 bases). Germline CDR1 SGHNT, CDR2 YYREEE (reference sequence). Trimming took 0 bases from V and 12 from J, leaving 15 bases between them. The CDR3 extends over 13 amino acids. CDR3 nucleotide sequence: TGTGCCAGCAGCTTGGCGGGGCAGGGAGGGAACACCTTC. It codes for CASSLAGQGGNTF.

The gene calls are TRBV6-5 and TRBJ2-1, with D possibly matching TRBD2 (5 bases). The CDR3 spans 13 residues. Trimming took 8 bases from V and 6 from J, leaving 14 bases between them. Germline V gene lookup returns CDR1 MNHEY and CDR2 SVGAGI. The CDR3 loop reads CASGSKGSNEQFF. In nucleotides, the CDR3 is TGTGCCAGCGGGAGCAAAGGATCCAATGAGCAGTTCTTC.

The V gene is TRBV6-5, the J gene TRBJ2-2; TRBD2 agrees at 8 bases. CDR1 is MNHEY, CDR2 SVGAGI, per germline. Germline trimming cut 6 bases from V and 4 bases from J; bases unmatched to any gene: 7. The CDR3 is 15 amino acids. The CDR3 sequence is CASSAGTRVTGELFF. CDR3 bases: TGTGCCAGCAGCGCCGGGACTAGAGTCACCGGGGAGCTGTTTTTT.

The chain couples TRBV7-9 to TRBJ2-1; 8 nucleotides align to TRBD2. Germline CDR1 reads SEHNR; CDR2 reads FQNEAQ (reference sequence). The V gene end was trimmed by 5 bases and the J gene end by 7 bases; junction bases not matched to a gene: 13. The length of the CDR3 is 16 residues. The CDR3 sequence: CASSLRGAGKGNEQFF. The CDR3 DNA reads as TGTGCCAGCAGCCTGCGGGGGGCAGGGAAGGGGAATGAGCAGTTCTTC.

The CDR3 reads CAWSVNRRYGYTF. The CDR3 DNA sequence: TGTGCCTGGAGTGTTAACAGGAGATATGGCTACACCTTC. The genes are TRBV30 and TRBJ1-2, with D possibly TRBD1 on 5 matching bases. This CDR3 has 13 residues. V lost 0 bases, J lost 5 bases, and 10 bases lay in between. Germline CDR1 reads GTSNPN; CDR2 reads SVGIG (reference sequence).

The gene calls are TRBV19 and TRBJ2-7, with 11 bases lining up with TRBD2. The CDR3 has 14 amino acids. Trimming at V came to 6 bases and at J to 3 bases, leaving 4 bases not matched to a gene. CDR1 and CDR2 from the germline V gene are LNHDA and SQIVND (reference sequence). CDR3 sequence reads: CASSPGLADYEQYF. In DNA, the CDR3 is TGTGCCAGTAGCCCGGGACTAGCGGACTACGAGCAGTACTTC.

The chain employs TRBV11-2 and TRBJ1-2; TRBD1 matches 7 bases. Germline loops: CDR1 SGHAT, CDR2 FQNNGV. The CDR3 has 15 amino acids. The junction had 7 bases not matched to a gene; V was cut back by 2 bases and J by 4 bases. CDR3 bases: TGTGCCAGCAGCTTAACACCGGGACAGCCCTATGGCTACACCTTC. Residues: CASSLTPGQPYGYTF.

A single count supports this clone. The V call is TRBV4-1, the J call TRBJ2-5; 9 bases are a match to TRBD1. The germline V gene has CDR1 MGHRA and CDR2 YSYEKL. V dropped 1 base and J dropped 2; count of bases not matched to a gene: 2. The CDR3 has 15 amino acids. CDR3 nucleotide sequence: TGCGCCAGCAGCCAAGTGGGACAGGGACAAGAGACCCAGTACTTC. Translating it yields CASSQVGQGQETQYF.

The chain has TRBV5-1 and TRBJ1-3; 7 bases fit TRBD1. The V gene's germline CDR1 is SGHRS and CDR2 YFSETQ. This CDR3 is 18 amino acids long. V was clipped by 4 bases and J by 2 bases; unmatched bases: 15. The DNA of the CDR3 is TGCGCCAGCAGCCGAAGGGCAGGGGGAGACATCGCTGGAAACACCATATATTTT. The encoded protein is CASSRRAGGDIAGNTIYF.

The chain couples TRBV7-8 to TRBJ2-1; the match to TRBD2 covers 8 bases. The CDR3 length is 18 residues. Germline CDR1 and CDR2: SGHVS and FQNEAQ. V gave up 1 base and J gave up 0 bases; unmatched junction bases: 8. CDR3 protein: CASSLVSSGTSSYNEQFF. Written as DNA, the CDR3 is TGTGCCAGCAGCTTAGTGAGTAGCGGGACGAGCTCCTACAATGAGCAGTTCTTC.

This clone was seen only a few times. The chain combines TRBV7-9 with TRBJ1-1, with a possible D match to TRBD1 (5 bases). This CDR3 has 14 residues. Germline loops: CDR1 SEHNR, CDR2 FQNEAQ (reference sequence). Trimming took off 1 base at V and 4 bases at J, with 10 bases between the two ends. In nucleotides, the CDR3 is TGTGCCAGCAGCTTAGGGCTGGGGGGCACTGAAGCTTTCTTT. Protein: CASSLGLGGTEAFF.

This clone was counted a few times. The gene calls are TRBV12-3 or TRBV12-4 and TRBJ1-6, with D perhaps TRBD1 (5 bases). This CDR3 comprises 12 residues. V lost 2 bases and J 12 bases, leaving 8 bases between the germline ends. CDR3 DNA: TGTGCCAGCAGTTTAATGCAGGGACCCCTCCACTTT. Encoded protein: CASSLMQGPLHF.

The V and J genes are TRBV21-1 and TRBJ1-2; the D call of TRBD1 is as the table states it, not checked on the DNA. TRBV21-1 is termed a pseudogene. The CDR3 is 16 residues long. The CDR3 spells CASSGRRGKIIYGYTF. CDR3 DNA sequence: TGTGCCAGCAGCGGACGCAGGGGAAAAATAATCTATGGCTACACCTTC.

This clone came up a few times. The chain combines TRBV19 with TRBJ1-5; possibly TRBD1 for D (5 bases). V lost 5 bases to trimming and J lost 6 bases, with 14 bases between them. The germline V gene has CDR1 LNHDA and CDR2 SQIVND (reference sequence). The CDR3 runs 14 residues. The CDR3 reads CASSSSGYGQPQHF. CDR3 nucleotide sequence: TGTGCCAGTAGTTCTTCAGGGTATGGTCAGCCCCAGCATTTT.

This chain connects TRBV24-1 to TRBJ2-5, with a weak D call TRBD2 (6 bases). Germline CDR1 is KGHDR and CDR2 is SFDVKD. Between the trimmed V and J ends, which lost 5 bases and 5 bases, there was a span of 17 bases. The CDR3 extends over 15 amino acids. The CDR3 DNA is TGTGCCACCAGTGGTACCTCTGACAGCGGGGAGACCCAGTACTTC. It is translated as CATSGTSDSGETQYF.

The chain couples TRBV2 to TRBJ2-3; no clear D gene. From germline, CDR1 is SNHLY and CDR2 FYNNEI. V was trimmed by 0 bases and J by 4 bases, leaving 8 bases between them. This CDR3 spans 14 amino acids. CDR3 residues: CASSEALSPDTQYF. The CDR3 coding sequence is TGTGCCAGCAGTGAAGCGCTGAGCCCAGATACGCAGTATTTT.

The rearrangement links TRBV5-1 to TRBJ1-1; D perhaps matches TRBD1 (6 bases). V was pared by 7 bases and J by 6 bases, with 16 bases between. The length of the CDR3 is 13 residues. Germline CDR1 and CDR2: SGHRS and YFSETQ. The CDR3 spells CASRGGAAPEAFF. In nucleotides, the CDR3 is TGCGCCAGCCGGGGGGGCGCGGCGCCTGAAGCTTTCTTT.

This rearrangement joins TRBV5-1 to TRBJ1-2; TRBD1 is a possible D gene (6 bases). The CDR3 contains 14 residues. Germline CDR1 reads SGHRS; CDR2 reads YFSETQ. Between the trimmed V and J ends, which lost 4 bases and 3 bases, there was a span of 13 bases. The CDR3 is CASSPQDSYYGYTF. The CDR3 nucleotides are TGCGCCAGCAGCCCGCAGGACAGTTACTATGGCTACACCTTC.

The chain employs TRBV18 and TRBJ1-6; TRBD1 agrees at 7 bases. CDR1 is KGHSH and CDR2 is LQKENI in the germline V gene. The CDR3 totals 14 residues. V shed 6 bases and J 9 bases; nucleotides not matched to a gene: 8. The CDR3 nucleotides are TGTGCCAGCTCGGCTGGACAGGTGGGTTCACCCCTCCACTTT. It specifies CASSAGQVGSPLHF.